This paragraph covers one T cell receptor (beta chain) sequence. Antigen unknown. The source of the sample is a study of Ad26.COV2.S vaccination and SARS-CoV-2 variants. General study points: Vaccinees reportedly had broad spike-specific CD8+ and CD4+ T cell responses. The TCR breadth and depth analyses may have understated or missed part of the total T cell responses.

Treatment indicated: approximately 18 received Ad26.COV2.S at low or high dose, single or two shots; about 5 received placebo; per-sample allocation not given. Day 63 after the first injection of vaccine or placebo was the sampling time. The table came from immunoSEQ multiplex PCR; TCRdb's copy has only in-frame clones and leaves some out. In the table there are about half a million clones, 80% to 90% of which are singletons. Here the sequenced sample was peripheral blood, taken in a trial of Ad26.COV2.S vaccine versus placebo. The receptor was derived from a person aged 18-60 years who received the Ad26.COV2.S COVID-19 vaccine or a placebo.

CDR3 in DNA: TGTGCCATCAGTGAAGCAGATGGCTACACCTTC. Protein sequence: CAISEADGYTF. V gene TRBV10-3 combines with J gene TRBJ1-2; D is unclear. CDR3 length equals 11 residues. CDR1 is ENHRY and CDR2 is SYGVKD in the germline V gene. V was trimmed by 3 bases and J by 6 bases, leaving 5 bases between them.